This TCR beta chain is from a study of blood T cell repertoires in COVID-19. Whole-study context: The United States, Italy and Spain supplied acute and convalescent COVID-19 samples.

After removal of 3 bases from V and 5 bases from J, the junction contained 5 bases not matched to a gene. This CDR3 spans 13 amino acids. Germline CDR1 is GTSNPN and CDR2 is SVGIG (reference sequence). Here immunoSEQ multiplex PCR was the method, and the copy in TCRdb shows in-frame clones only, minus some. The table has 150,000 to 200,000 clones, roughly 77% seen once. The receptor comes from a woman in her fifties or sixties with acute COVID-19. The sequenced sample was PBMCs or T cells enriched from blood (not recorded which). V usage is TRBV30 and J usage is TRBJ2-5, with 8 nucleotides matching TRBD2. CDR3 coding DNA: TGTGCCTGGAGAAGGACTAGCACGGAGACCCAGTACTTC. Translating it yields CAWRRTSTETQYF.